This section outlines one T cell receptor (beta chain) sequence together with its context. Clones were read by immunoSEQ multiplex PCR, and TCRdb kept only the in-frame ones, dropping some. The repertoire holds roughly 60,000 clones, with about 79% as singletons. This sample stems from a study of blood T cell repertoires in COVID-19. This CDR3 contains 15 residues. The rearrangement joins TRBV21-1 to TRBJ1-5; the table names TRBD1, a call not compared with the DNA. TRBV21-1 constitutes a pseudogene. The receptor comes from a woman in her sixties with acute or convalescent COVID-19. The specimen sequenced was peripheral blood. The CDR3 sequence is CASSTGTGFSQPQHF. CDR3 coding DNA: TGTGCCAGCAGCACTGGAACAGGGTTCTCTCAGCCCCAGCATTTT.